This T cell receptor (beta chain) derives from a study of OX40 agonist ivuxolimab in advanced cancers. Study overall: Partial responses, seen in three patients, involved one hepatocellular carcinoma and two cutaneous melanomas.

Whole-study findings and limits: Partial responders dosed at 0.1-3.0 mg/kg displayed clonal expansion ranking among the lowest. Determination of antigen specificity was not performed for the expanded peripheral T cells. At 0.1 to 3.0 mg/kg, CD4+ and CD8+ blood T cells expanded clonally by week 6.

This clone was counted once. Its antigen is unidentified. Assay: immunoSEQ multiplex PCR; the TCRdb copy retains only in-frame clones and omits some. The table shows more than 90,000 clones, with roughly four fifths occurring only once. The TCR was taken from an adult with an advanced solid tumor such as melanoma, head and neck, liver or kidney cancer. Sequenced here: CD4+ or CD8+ T cells sorted from blood, sampled in a trial of the OX40 agonist ivuxolimab.

CDR3 residues: CASSSTSGGAYEQYF. CDR3 DNA sequence: TGCGCCAGCAGCTCGACTAGCGGGGGGGCATACGAGCAGTACTTC. The V call is TRBV5-1, the J call TRBJ2-7; 14 bases fit TRBD2. The CDR3 length is 15 residues. V dropped 3 bases and J dropped 4; count of bases not matched to a gene: 3. Per germline, CDR1 SGHRS and CDR2 YFSETQ.